This T cell receptor beta chain was captured in a study of T cell changes during pregnancy in multiple sclerosis. Germline lookup yields CDR1 LNHNV and CDR2 YYDKDF (reference sequence). The CDR3 runs to 15 residues. V was cut by 1 base and J by 14 bases, with 18 bases left in between. Some clones are missing from TCRdb's copy, which holds only in-frame ones; the method was immunoSEQ multiplex PCR. The sample holds roughly 110,000 clones, 91% seen once. This clone was counted between two and nine times. The chain combines TRBV15 with TRBJ1-6; D ambiguous. The input for sequencing was peripheral blood, taken before pregnancy. The sequence came from a female donor with multiple sclerosis, enrolled in a pregnancy study. The CDR3 DNA is TGTGCCACCAGCAGAGGTTTGAGGGAGGAGAAGGCCCTCCACTTT. As protein: CATSRGLREEKALHF.